What follows are 26 T cell receptor beta chains derived from one specimen sequenced in a study of T cell repertoires in cytomegalovirus infection. Antigens of these TCRs are unknown. TCRdb passed the reads through MiXCR, listing each CDR3 protein once. The sample lists around 300,000 distinct CDR3 sequences, 20% to 25% occurring once. The specimen was cultured PBMCs, collected from culture after CMV antigen stimulation. Receptors were obtained from a human donor in good health (CMV status not recorded). Some clones in this sample may be carry-over from other donors' samples.

Here the CDR3 DNA reads TGTGCCACCAGCAGGGGACAGGTTACCTCCAATCAGCCCCAGCATTTT. Translating it yields CATSRGQVTSNQPQHF. The rearrangement uses TRBV15 and TRBJ1-5; 8 positions agree with TRBD1. The CDR3 is made up of 16 amino acids. Germline loops: CDR1 LNHNV, CDR2 YYDKDF (reference sequence). The V gene end was trimmed by 3 bases and the J gene end by 3 bases; junction bases not matched to a gene: 7.

The V call is TRBV11-3, the J call TRBJ2-2; the D is unclear. The length of the CDR3 is 14 residues. The germline V gene encodes CDR1 SGHNT and CDR2 YENEEA. The V gene lost 0 bases and the J gene lost 6 bases, with 8 bases spanning the gap. CDR3: CASSLDSASGELFF. CDR3 in DNA: TGTGCCAGCAGCTTAGACTCTGCATCCGGGGAGCTGTTTTTT.

CDR3 amino acids: CASSKLAGGLYF. CDR3 DNA: TGTGCCAGCAGTAAACTAGCGGGAGGTCTGTATTTT. This chain links TRBV6-2 or TRBV6-3 with TRBJ2-3, with 12 bases aligning to TRBD2. J lost 14 bases, V lost 5 bases, and 5 bases had no gene match. The CDR3 extends over 12 amino acids. Germline loops: CDR1 MNHEY, CDR2 SVGEGT.

The chain employs TRBV4-1 and TRBJ2-7; perhaps TRBD2 as D (5 bases). V lost 0 bases and J lost 3, with 18 bases in between. Germline lookup yields CDR1 MGHRA and CDR2 YSYEKL. This CDR3 region has 17 residues. DNA for the CDR3: TGCGCCAGCAGCCAAGAATGGGTTCTTACGGGGATCTACGAGCAGTACGTC. It translates to CASSQEWVLTGIYEQYV.

The rearrangement uses TRBV5-6 and TRBJ1-1; a weak D match, TRBD1 (5 bases). Germline loops: CDR1 SGHDT, CDR2 YYEEEE. Trimming took off 2 bases at V and 0 bases at J, with 11 bases between the two ends. CDR3 size: 15 residues. The CDR3 loop reads CASSLLGTLNTEAFF. The CDR3 coding sequence is TGTGCCAGCAGCTTATTAGGGACTTTGAACACTGAAGCTTTCTTT.

V gene TRBV20-1 combines with J gene TRBJ2-5; possibly TRBD2 for D (6 bases). From germline, CDR1 is DFQATT and CDR2 SNEGSKA (reference sequence). The V and J ends lost 0 bases and 1 base respectively, with 9 bases between them. The CDR3 length is 14 residues. In DNA, the CDR3 is TGCAGTGCTAGAGATCTAGCGCGCCAAGAGACCCAGTACTTC. Amino acid sequence: CSARDLARQETQYF.

This chain joins TRBV7-2 and TRBJ1-6; unclear D gene. The CDR3 consists of 15 residues. Germline CDR1 and CDR2: SGHTA and FQGNSA. Trimming stripped 3 bases from V and 10 bases from J, with 16 bases between. CDR3 sequence (DNA): TGTGCCAGCAGCTTGAGGTGGGATCATAGGTCACCCCTCCACTTT. Translated, it gives CASSLRWDHRSPLHF.

This sequence joins TRBV29-1 and TRBJ1-1; D is uncertain. The CDR3 has 14 amino acids. Trimming took off 2 bases at V and 1 base at J, with 11 bases between the two ends. CDR1 and CDR2 (germline): SQVTM, ANQGSEA. CDR3 in DNA: TGCAGCGTTGAATCTCCTCCCTCGAACACTGAAGCTTTCTTT. Residues: CSVESPPSNTEAFF.

This clonotype was counted ten times or more. The chain recombines TRBV7-2 with TRBJ2-5; D is uncertain. This CDR3 is built from 14 residues. The germline CDR1 and CDR2 sequences are SGHTA and FQGNSA. Deletions cut 1 base from V and 2 bases from J, with 8 bases between. CDR3 DNA: TGTGCCAGCAGCTTAGTTCCAGAACAAGAGACCCAGTACTTC. The encoded protein is CASSLVPEQETQYF.

This clonotype has a count of ten or more. This chain links TRBV7-2 with TRBJ1-4; no clear D. Trimming left V 5 bases short and J 13 bases short, with 14 bases between. The length of the CDR3 is 12 residues. Germline V CDR1 and CDR2: SGHTA, FQGNSA. CDR3 DNA sequence: TGTGCCAGCAGCCGGGTCCCACCCCGACTGTTTTTT. This sequence encodes CASSRVPPRLFF.

This clonotype was seen only a few times. The V call is TRBV27, the J call TRBJ1-5; D ambiguous. The V end lost 6 bases, the J end lost 4 bases, and 7 bases lay between the germline ends. The CDR3 has 12 residues. Germline lookup yields CDR1 MNHEY and CDR2 SMNVEV (reference sequence). CDR3 amino acids: CASRTYNQPQHF. The CDR3 nucleotides are TGTGCCAGCAGGACATATAATCAGCCCCAGCATTTT.

The chain is built from TRBV20-1 and TRBJ1-5, with 10 bases matching TRBD1. From germline, CDR1 is DFQATT and CDR2 SNEGSKA (reference sequence). This CDR3 is 15 amino acids long. Trimming cost V 6 bases and J 0 bases; bases outside gene matches: 5. CDR3 bases: TGCAGTGCGAGGGGACAGGGGATTAGCAATCAGCCCCAGCATTTT. Protein: CSARGQGISNQPQHF.

As for this clonotype: A much larger clonotype is one base distant, so this may be a read error. The rearrangement uses TRBV6-6 and TRBJ1-1, with D uncertain. The CDR3 totals 15 residues. Per germline, CDR1 MNHNY and CDR2 SVGAGI (reference sequence). The CDR3 reads CASSYSRKGLTEALF. CDR3 DNA: TGTGCCAGCAGTTACTCGAGGAAGGGTTTGACTGAAGCTCTCTTT.

This clonotype has a handful of counts. The chain joins TRBV4-1 to TRBJ2-5, with 8 bases aligning to TRBD1. The CDR3 loop spans 14 amino acids. Germline trimming cut 1 base from V and 7 bases from J; bases unmatched to any gene: 5. The germline V gene encodes CDR1 MGHRA and CDR2 YSYEKL. As DNA, the CDR3 is TGCGCCAGCAGCCAAGGACAGGGGCTGGGGACCCAGTACTTC. Translation gives CASSQGQGLGTQYF.

This clonotype occurred many times. V and J are TRBV7-2 and TRBJ2-3; D is ambiguous. Per germline, CDR1 SGHTA and CDR2 FQGNSA. The CDR3 has 14 residues. V was shortened by 1 base and J by 6 bases, with 11 bases between the two germline ends. The CDR3 is CASSLVVGWDTQYF. CDR3 in DNA: TGTGCCAGCAGCTTAGTGGTGGGTTGGGATACGCAGTATTTT. The entire variable domain, with the rest obtained from reference TRBV7-2 and TRBJ2-3, is as follows: GAGVSQSPSNKVTEKGKDVELRCDPISGHTALYWYRQSLGQGLEFLIYFQGNSAPDKSGLPSDRFSAERTGGSVSTLTIQRTQQEDSAVYLCASSLVVGWDTQYFGPGTRLTVL.

At least ten counts were recorded for this clonotype. The chain couples TRBV12-3 or TRBV12-4 to TRBJ2-5; 12 bases agree with TRBD2. With 2 bases clipped from V and 7 bases from J, the junction kept 8 bases outside the gene matches. The CDR3 has 16 residues. CDR3 protein: CASSLLAGGTPGTQYF. DNA for the CDR3: TGTGCCAGCAGTTTACTAGCGGGAGGGACTCCAGGGACCCAGTACTTC.

This clonotype was detected only a few times. This chain links TRBV12-3 or TRBV12-4 with TRBJ2-4; 14 nucleotides align to TRBD2. The CDR3 spans 17 residues. Trimming at V came to 6 bases and at J to 9 bases, leaving 13 bases not matched to a gene. The CDR3 reads CASSPPGTSGSHGIQYF. The CDR3, as DNA: TGTGCCAGCAGCCCCCCCGGGACTAGCGGGAGCCATGGCATTCAGTACTTC.

This clonotype was seen more than once but under ten times. This CDR3 reads CSGQNTGELFF. CDR3 nucleotide sequence: TGCAGCGGGCAGAACACCGGGGAGCTGTTTTTT. This chain joins TRBV29-1 and TRBJ2-2; D is ambiguous. Trimming stripped 7 bases from V and 1 base from J, with 4 bases between. The CDR3 is made up of 11 amino acids. In germline, CDR1 is SQVTM, CDR2 ANQGSEA.

This clonotype was seen a few times. The chain recombines TRBV6-1 with TRBJ2-3; 9 bases agree with TRBD2. The CDR3 covers 14 residues. Trimming at V came to 7 bases and at J to 2 bases, leaving 4 bases not matched to a gene. The germline V gene has CDR1 MNHNS and CDR2 SASEGT. The CDR3 spells CASILAGATDTQYF. CDR3 nucleotide sequence: TGTGCCAGCATACTAGCGGGTGCCACAGATACGCAGTATTTT.

Ten or more counts support this clonotype. The chain employs TRBV7-2 and TRBJ2-1; 12 nucleotides line up with TRBD2. Germline V gives CDR1 SGHTA, CDR2 FQGNSA. The V gene end was trimmed by 5 bases and the J gene end by 6 bases; junction bases not matched to a gene: 14. CDR3 length: 18 residues. The CDR3 nucleotides are TGTGCCAGCAGCCCCCCGGAGCTAGCGGGAGGGCTCTGCAATGAGCAGTTCTTC. This translates into CASSPPELAGGLCNEQFF.

This clonotype was counted many times. V usage is TRBV6-5 and J usage is TRBJ2-2; TRBD2 matches at 10 bases. The V gene end was trimmed by 7 bases and the J gene end by 1 base; junction bases not matched to a gene: 6. Germline CDR1 MNHEY, CDR2 SVGAGI. The CDR3 loop spans 16 amino acids. CDR3 sequence reads: CASIGLAEKNTGELFF. The DNA for the CDR3 is TGTGCCAGCATCGGACTAGCGGAGAAGAACACCGGGGAGCTGTTTTTT.

This clonotype was seen only a few times. V gene TRBV7-3 combines with J gene TRBJ2-2; D call uncertain. The germline V gene encodes CDR1 SGHTA and CDR2 FQGTGA. The CDR3 contains 13 residues. Between the trimmed V and J ends, which lost 2 bases and 5 bases, there was a span of 6 bases. CDR3 sequence: CASSLGQTGELFF. In DNA, the CDR3 is TGTGCCAGCAGCTTAGGTCAGACCGGGGAGCTGTTTTTT.

This clonotype has just a few counts. The chain joins TRBV5-4 to TRBJ2-1; 7 nucleotides match TRBD2. Germline V gene lookup returns CDR1 SGHNT and CDR2 YYREEE (reference sequence). Losses at the gene ends were 4 bases for V and 6 bases for J; bases not matched to a gene: 10. The CDR3 loop spans 15 amino acids. CDR3 amino acids: CASSDAGAPGNEQFF. The DNA for the CDR3 is TGTGCCAGCAGCGACGCGGGAGCACCGGGCAATGAGCAGTTCTTC.

This clonotype has just a few counts. The chain recombines TRBV7-9 with TRBJ2-3; 7 nucleotides match TRBD2. Germline loops: CDR1 SEHNR, CDR2 FQNEAQ (reference sequence). The CDR3 is 15 amino acids. V dropped 5 bases and J dropped 2; count of bases not matched to a gene: 7. Written as DNA, the CDR3 is TGTGCCAGCAGCCGTGGGACTACCCACACAGATACGCAGTATTTT. Amino acid sequence: CASSRGTTHTDTQYF.

This clonotype turned up a few times. The V and J genes are TRBV27 and TRBJ2-7; D unresolved. Germline V gene data show CDR1 as MNHEY and CDR2 as SMNVEV (reference sequence). V gave up 8 bases and J gave up 3 bases, with 17 bases separating them. The CDR3 extends over 14 amino acids. The CDR3 DNA follows: TGTGCCAGCCTTATTCGCGCCCGAAACTACGAGCAGTACTTC. Its protein product is CASLIRARNYEQYF.

Details on this clonotype: Lacking the conserved final phenylalanine or tryptophan, this CDR3 likely reflects a read error. The chain has TRBV4-3 and TRBJ1-5, with a tentative D call TRBD1 (6 bases). From germline, CDR1 is LGHNA and CDR2 YSLEER. CDR3 length equals 14 residues. The V end was cut by 4 bases, the J end by 5 bases, with 12 bases between. CDR3 DNA: TGCGCCAGCAGCCTATCAGGGGTGGATCAGCCCCAGCATTCT. This encodes CASSLSGVDQPQHS.